These 21 T cell receptor beta chains share one sample of origin, sequenced in a study of blood T cells in healthy people across ages. With a J-beta primer mix and a sample-barcoded 5' primer, a second PCR ran about 7 to 11 cycles. TCRdb reanalysed the 5' RACE reads using MiXCR and keeps one entry per CDR3 protein. The profile shows more than 550,000 distinct CDR3 sequences, about a fifth of them singletons. The material sequenced was blood. These receptors all come from a man between 65 and 79 years old in good health.

This clonotype has more than one count but fewer than ten. CDR3 region: CASSLGGRGGWNEQFF. In DNA form, the CDR3 reads TGTGCCAGCAGCTTAGGGGGGCGCGGGGGGTGGAATGAGCAGTTCTTC. The chain has TRBV7-2 and TRBJ2-5; the match to TRBD2 covers 8 bases. The closer fit of TRBJ2-1 to the DNA end suggests the J call may be wrong. This CDR3 has 16 residues. CDR1 is SGHTA, CDR2 FQGNSA, per germline.

The chain combines TRBV10-3 with TRBJ2-6, with a weak D call TRBD1 (6 bases). This CDR3 contains 18 residues. Trimming cost V 7 bases and J 0 bases, with 19 bases left between them. Germline V gives CDR1 ENHRY, CDR2 SYGVKD. The CDR3: CAIMDSNPKRSGANVLTF. CDR3 nucleotides: TGTGCCATCATGGACAGTAATCCTAAACGCTCTGGGGCCAACGTCCTGACTTTC.

The chain links TRBV29-1 to TRBJ1-1; 8 bases are shared with TRBD1. The CDR3 sequence is 12 residues long. V lost 7 bases, J lost 6 bases, and 7 bases stayed unmatched. Germline CDR1 reads SQVTM; CDR2 reads ANQGSEA. The CDR3 region has the DNA TGCAGCGCCATGCCAGGGGGCCCTGAAGCTTTCTTT. Encoded protein: CSAMPGGPEAFF.

This clonotype was seen only a few times. The chain links TRBV28 to TRBJ2-3; D call uncertain. The CDR3 sequence is 15 residues long. Trimming shortened V by 2 bases and J by 3 bases, and 12 bases separated the two germline ends. Germline CDR1 MDHEN, CDR2 SYDVKM. The CDR3 here is CASSLGGLMTDTQYF. Here the CDR3 DNA reads TGTGCCAGCAGTTTAGGTGGCCTTATGACAGATACGCAGTATTTT.

This clonotype occurred a few times. V and J are TRBV11-2 and TRBJ2-1, with a weak D call TRBD1 (6 bases). Trimming pared 5 bases from V and 7 bases from J, leaving 18 bases between. The CDR3 loop spans 15 amino acids. Germline loops: CDR1 SGHAT, CDR2 FQNNGV. The CDR3 protein is CASSAGSGASNEQFF. DNA of the CDR3: TGTGCCAGCAGCGCCGGATCAGGGGCCTCGAATGAGCAGTTCTTC. The whole variable domain, filled in from reference TRBV11-2 and TRBJ2-1, reads EAGVAQSPRYKIIEKRQSVAFWCNPISGHATLYWYQQILGQGPKLLIQFQNNGVVDDSQLPKDRFSAERLKGVDSTLKIQPAKLEDSAVYLCASSAGSGASNEQFFGPGTRLTVL.

This clonotype was picked up a small number of times. The rearrangement joins TRBV10-3 to TRBJ2-1; 7 nucleotides line up with TRBD1. The CDR3 length is 18 residues. V was clipped by 0 bases and J by 4 bases; unmatched bases: 12. Germline CDR1 reads ENHRY; CDR2 reads SYGVKD. CDR3 region: CAISESGPRGFLYNEQFF. CDR3 sequence (DNA): TGTGCCATCAGTGAGTCTGGGCCCAGGGGGTTTCTTTACAATGAGCAGTTCTTC.

This clonotype was recorded a few times. This chain joins TRBV15 and TRBJ2-7; 11 positions match TRBD2. TRBJ2-1 matches the DNA end more closely, so the J call is doubtful. CDR1 and CDR2 from the germline V gene are LNHNV and YYDKDF (reference sequence). The CDR3 totals 13 residues. Here the CDR3 DNA reads TGTGCCACCAGCAGCAGACTAGCGGGAGAGCAGTTCTTC. Protein: CATSSRLAGEQFF.

This clonotype was found a few times. The V call is TRBV12-3 or TRBV12-4, the J call TRBJ2-5; D is unresolved. The end of the DNA aligns better with TRBJ2-7, so the J call may be wrong. The CDR3 is 13 residues long. The CDR3 coding sequence is TGTGCCAGCAGTTTAGTTGCCTCTGCCGAGCAGTACGTC. It yields the protein CASSLVASAEQYV.

This chain links TRBV7-2 with TRBJ1-2; perhaps TRBD1 as D (5 bases). Germline CDR1 and CDR2: SGHTA and FQGNSA. The V gene lost 5 bases and the J gene lost 5 bases, with 15 bases spanning the gap. This CDR3 is built from 14 residues. The CDR3 loop is CASSPGTLAYGYTF. Written as DNA, the CDR3 is TGTGCCAGCAGCCCCGGGACCTTGGCATATGGCTACACCTTC.

The chain employs TRBV6-2 or TRBV6-3 and TRBJ1-2; 9 positions match TRBD1. Germline V gene data show CDR1 as MNHEY and CDR2 as SVGEGT. The V gene end was trimmed by 7 bases and the J gene end by 7 bases; junction bases not matched to a gene: 13. The CDR3 covers 15 residues. The CDR3 loop reads CASTDTPGQGIGYTF. CDR3 bases: TGTGCCAGCACCGACACCCCGGGACAGGGTATTGGCTACACCTTC.

V is TRBV6-6 and J is TRBJ2-1, with TRBD2 matching over 9 bases. This CDR3 is 14 amino acids long. Germline V gene sequence: CDR1 MNHNY, CDR2 SVGAGI (reference sequence). The J segment lost 5 bases and the V segment lost 6 bases, leaving 5 bases of the junction unmatched. The CDR3 coding sequence is TGTGCCAGCAGATCTAGCGGGATCAACAATGAGCAGTTCTTC. Its protein is CASRSSGINNEQFF.

This clonotype appeared a few times. The J gene is TRBJ1-1, the V gene TRBV27; 8 nucleotides match TRBD1. The CDR3 has 14 residues. The trim removed 0 bases at V and 8 bases at J, leaving 5 bases unmatched. CDR1 MNHEY and CDR2 SMNVEV come from the germline V gene (reference sequence). The CDR3 is CASSLSKGQVEAFF. The CDR3 nucleotides are TGTGCCAGCAGTTTATCTAAGGGACAGGTCGAAGCTTTCTTT.

This clonotype was detected many times. The DNA for the CDR3 is TGTGCCAGCAGTTACATGGACACCGGGGAGCTGTTTTTT. It translates to CASSYMDTGELFF. The chain employs TRBV6-5 and TRBJ2-2; D call uncertain. Trimming pared 2 bases from V and 3 bases from J, leaving 4 bases between. CDR3 length: 13 residues. Germline V gene lookup returns CDR1 MNHEY and CDR2 SVGAGI.

This clonotype has more than one count but fewer than ten. The chain couples TRBV15 to TRBJ2-7; D gene ambiguous. The J call may not be correct, given that the DNA end is closer to TRBJ2-5. Germline V gene sequence: CDR1 LNHNV, CDR2 YYDKDF (reference sequence). CDR3 length equals 16 residues. CDR3: CATSRGIGPVQETQYF. The CDR3 DNA follows: TGTGCCACCAGCAGAGGTATAGGACCTGTCCAAGAGACCCAGTACTTC.

This clonotype was seen a few times. The J gene is TRBJ1-1, the V gene TRBV4-2, with D unresolved. Trimming shortened V by 5 bases and J by 4 bases, and 14 bases separated the two germline ends. Germline CDR1 and CDR2: LGHNA and YNFKEQ. The CDR3 extends over 14 amino acids. CDR3 protein: CASSKKYEGTEAFF. In DNA form, the CDR3 reads TGTGCCAGCAGCAAAAAATACGAGGGCACTGAAGCTTTCTTT.

This clonotype was observed a handful of times. The chain combines TRBV27 with TRBJ2-2; TRBD1 might be the D (5 bases). This CDR3 is 15 amino acids long. Trimming pared 4 bases from V and 1 base from J, leaving 10 bases between. CDR1 is MNHEY, CDR2 SMNVEV, per germline (reference sequence). The CDR3 DNA follows: TGTGCCAGCAGTTACAGGATAGGGAACACCGGGGAGCTGTTTTTT. Translation: CASSYRIGNTGELFF.

The chain is built from TRBV5-1 and TRBJ2-1; 11 nucleotides agree with TRBD2. Germline CDR1 is SGHRS and CDR2 is YFSETQ. V was pared by 5 bases and J by 6 bases, with 4 bases of the junction left unmatched. The CDR3 spans 14 residues. The CDR3 coding sequence is TGCGCCAGCAGTACTAGCGGGAGTCTCAATGAGCAGTTCTTC. Translated, it gives CASSTSGSLNEQFF.

The chain is built from TRBV30 and TRBJ1-1; D remains ambiguous. CDR3 size: 12 residues. Germline V CDR1 and CDR2: GTSNPN, SVGIG (reference sequence). The CDR3 loop is CGSYAGRQEAFF. DNA for the CDR3: TGTGGATCCTATGCGGGGAGGCAAGAAGCTTTCTTT.

This chain uses TRBV28 with TRBJ2-5, with TRBD1 identical over 7 bases. The J call is uncertain, as TRBJ2-7 better fits the DNA end. The germline gives CDR1 MDHEN, CDR2 SYDVKM. CDR3 length equals 14 residues. The CDR3 coding sequence is TGTGCCAGCAGTTTCTCCGACAGGGCCCACGAGCAGTACGTC. It specifies CASSFSDRAHEQYV.

This clonotype occurred a few times. The genes are TRBV7-3 and TRBJ2-1, with 7 bases identical to TRBD2. Germline-derived CDR1 and CDR2 are SGHTA and FQGTGA. The CDR3 is 15 residues long. The V and J ends lost 8 bases and 3 bases, in that order; junction bases with no gene match: 10. The CDR3 DNA follows: TGTGCCAGCTGTCCCCTCGCGGGGGACTACAATGAGCAGTTCTTC. Translating it yields CASCPLAGDYNEQFF.

This clonotype was seen a few times. This chain links TRBV20-1 with TRBJ2-5; D possibly corresponds to TRBD1 (5 bases). The DNA end favors TRBJ2-1, so the J call may be wrong. CDR3 length equals 13 residues. CDR1 DFQATT and CDR2 SNEGSKA come from the germline V gene (reference sequence). DNA of the CDR3: TGCAGTGCCCTCGGGCAGGGCCTAGTTCGGCAGTTCTTC. Its translation: CSALGQGLVRQFF.